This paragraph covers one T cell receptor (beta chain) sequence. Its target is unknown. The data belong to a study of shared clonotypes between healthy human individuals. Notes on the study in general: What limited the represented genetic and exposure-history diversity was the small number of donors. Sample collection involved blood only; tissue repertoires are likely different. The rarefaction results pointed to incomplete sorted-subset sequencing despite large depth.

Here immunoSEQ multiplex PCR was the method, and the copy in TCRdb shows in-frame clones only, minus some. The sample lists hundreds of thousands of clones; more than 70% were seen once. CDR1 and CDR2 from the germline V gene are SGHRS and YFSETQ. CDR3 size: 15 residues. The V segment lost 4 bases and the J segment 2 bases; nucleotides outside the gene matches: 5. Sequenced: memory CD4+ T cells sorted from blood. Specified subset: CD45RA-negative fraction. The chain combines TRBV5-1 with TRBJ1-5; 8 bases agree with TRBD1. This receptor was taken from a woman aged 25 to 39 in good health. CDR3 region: CASSIQGAGNQPQHF. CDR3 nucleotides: TGCGCCAGCAGCATTCAGGGGGCAGGCAATCAGCCCCAGCATTTT.